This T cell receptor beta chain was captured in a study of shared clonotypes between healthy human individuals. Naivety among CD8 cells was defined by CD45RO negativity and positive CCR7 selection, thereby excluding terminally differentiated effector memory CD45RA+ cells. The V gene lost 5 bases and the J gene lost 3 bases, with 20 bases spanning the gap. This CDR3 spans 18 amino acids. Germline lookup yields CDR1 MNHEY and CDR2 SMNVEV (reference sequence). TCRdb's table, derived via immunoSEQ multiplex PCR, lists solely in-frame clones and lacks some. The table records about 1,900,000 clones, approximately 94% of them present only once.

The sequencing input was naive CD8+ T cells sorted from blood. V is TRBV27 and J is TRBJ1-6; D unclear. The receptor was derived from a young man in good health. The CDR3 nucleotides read TGTGCCAGCAGTCTGTCTAGACGCCCAGATGTCTATAATTCACCCCTCCACTTT. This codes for CASSLSRRPDVYNSPLHF.